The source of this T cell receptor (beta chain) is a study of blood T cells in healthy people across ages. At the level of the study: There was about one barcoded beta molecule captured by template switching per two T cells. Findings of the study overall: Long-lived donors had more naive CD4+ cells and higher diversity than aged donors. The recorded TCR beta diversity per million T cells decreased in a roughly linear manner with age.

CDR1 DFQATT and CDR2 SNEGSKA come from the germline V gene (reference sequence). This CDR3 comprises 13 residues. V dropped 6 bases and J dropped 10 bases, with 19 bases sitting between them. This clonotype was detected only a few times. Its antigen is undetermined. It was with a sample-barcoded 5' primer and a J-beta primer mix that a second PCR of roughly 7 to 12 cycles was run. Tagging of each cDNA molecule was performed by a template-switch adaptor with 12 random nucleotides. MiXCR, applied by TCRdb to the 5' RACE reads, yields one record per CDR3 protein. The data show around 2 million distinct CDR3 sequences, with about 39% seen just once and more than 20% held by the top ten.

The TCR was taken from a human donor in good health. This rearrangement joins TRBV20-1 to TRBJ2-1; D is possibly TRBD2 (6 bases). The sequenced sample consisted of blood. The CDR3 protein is CSAMRGPSYEQFF. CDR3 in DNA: TGCAGTGCAATGCGGGGTCCCTCCTACGAGCAGTTCTTC.